These 15 T cell receptor beta chains were sequenced from one sample in a study of T-cell memory formation after mild COVID-19. TCRdb reprocessed the 5' RACE reads with MiXCR, giving one entry per CDR3 protein. The data contain roughly 510,000 distinct CDR3 sequences, around a sixth of them seen just once; the ten biggest clones take up 8.1%. Sequenced: PBMCs or a T cell subset sorted from them (not recorded which). The source of these receptors is an adult woman who had mild COVID-19 (a few samples of this study predate the infection). Cell type and time point are not known.

This clonotype appeared many times. The chain is built from TRBV5-1 and TRBJ1-6; tentatively, D is TRBD1 (6 bases). The CDR3 spans 17 residues. Germline-derived CDR1 and CDR2 are SGHRS and YFSETQ. With 4 bases removed from V and 0 bases from J, the gap between germline ends came to 14 bases. CDR3 in DNA: TGCGCCAGCAGCCGACAGGAGTCGAGCTCCTATAATTCACCCCTCCACTTT. Translated, it gives CASSRQESSSYNSPLHF.

V is TRBV11-3 and J is TRBJ2-2, with D possibly TRBD2 on 7 matching bases. Germline assignment: CDR1 SGHNT and CDR2 YENEEA. V lost 3 bases, J lost 3 bases, and 11 bases lay in between. The CDR3 length is 15 residues. CDR3 DNA: TGTGCCAGCAGCTTGGGGGGGCTGGACACCGGGGAGCTGTTTTTT. It is translated as CASSLGGLDTGELFF.

The CDR3, as DNA: TGTGCCAGCACGGACAGCCACAATGAGCAGTTCTTC. Translation: CASTDSHNEQFF. The rearrangement uses TRBV12-3 or TRBV12-4 and TRBJ2-1, with a tentative D call TRBD1 (6 bases). V gave up 7 bases and J gave up 5 bases, with 9 bases separating them. CDR3 length: 12 amino acids.

CDR3 in amino acids: CASRWTGPNEKLFF. The CDR3 DNA is TGTGCCAGCAGGTGGACAGGGCCTAATGAAAAACTGTTTTTT. This chain joins TRBV2 and TRBJ1-4; 8 bases line up with TRBD1. Germline CDR1 SNHLY, CDR2 FYNNEI. The trim removed 6 bases at V and 3 bases at J, leaving 3 bases unmatched. The CDR3 extends over 14 amino acids.

The chain recombines TRBV24-1 with TRBJ2-1; TRBD2 agrees at 10 bases. Trimming removed 3 bases from V and 0 bases from J; junction bases left unmatched: 7. The CDR3 totals 18 residues. Germline-derived CDR1 and CDR2 are KGHDR and SFDVKD. The CDR3 region is CATSDGSGRTSSYNEQFF. The CDR3 coding sequence is TGTGCCACCAGTGATGGTAGCGGGAGGACTAGCTCCTACAATGAGCAGTTCTTC.

In its sample, this clonotype was seen a few times. J is TRBJ2-1 and V is TRBV29-1, with 8 nucleotides matching TRBD2. CDR1 is SQVTM and CDR2 is ANQGSEA in the germline V gene. V gave up 8 bases and J gave up 5 bases; unmatched junction bases: 8. The CDR3 consists of 13 residues. CDR3 in DNA: TGCAGCCACCTTACGGGAGGGAACAATGAGCAGTTCTTC. As protein: CSHLTGGNNEQFF.

This chain links TRBV6-4 with TRBJ1-5; D gene ambiguous. CDR3 length equals 15 residues. The germline CDR1 and CDR2 sequences are MRHNA and SNTAGT. Trimming removed 7 bases from V and 3 bases from J, with 16 bases in between. The CDR3 DNA follows: TGTGCCAGCACCGCGGGGTGGGCCGTCAATCAGCCCCAGCATTTT. Translating gives CASTAGWAVNQPQHF.

The rearrangement uses TRBV10-3 and TRBJ2-3; D unclear. Germline lookup yields CDR1 ENHRY and CDR2 SYGVKD. V shed 11 bases and J shed 0 bases, with 12 bases lying between them. The CDR3 has 13 residues. The DNA of the CDR3 is TGTGCCGCCCGTGGGCCTAGCACAGATACGCAGTATTTT. It codes for CAARGPSTDTQYF.

This clonotype was seen a handful of times. V gene TRBV19 combines with J gene TRBJ2-1; 9 nucleotides match TRBD2. The germline V gene has CDR1 LNHDA and CDR2 SQIVND (reference sequence). Germline trimming cut 7 bases from V and 7 bases from J; bases unmatched to any gene: 11. The CDR3 totals 15 residues. CDR3 residues: CASTAGGPRRNEQFF. The DNA of the CDR3 is TGTGCCAGTACGGCGGGAGGGCCAAGAAGGAATGAGCAGTTCTTC. The full variable domain, in which reference TRBV19 and TRBJ2-1 provide the parts outside the CDR3, is DGGITQSPKYLFRKEGQNVTLSCEQNLNHDAMYWYRQDPGQGLRLIYYSQIVNDFQKGDIAEGYSVSREKKESFPLTVTSAQKNPTAFYLCASTAGGPRRNEQFFGPGTRLTVL.

This clonotype appeared a few times. The V call is TRBV7-9, the J call TRBJ2-7, with TRBD1 matching over 10 bases. This CDR3 is built from 15 residues. The junction had 9 bases not matched to a gene; V was cut back by 5 bases and J by 5 bases. Germline V CDR1 and CDR2: SEHNR, FQNEAQ (reference sequence). CDR3 sequence: CASSTTGTGAHEQYF. The CDR3 DNA reads as TGTGCCAGCAGCACGACCGGGACAGGGGCCCACGAGCAGTACTTC. Variable domain in full (rest from reference TRBV7-9 and TRBJ2-7): DTGVSQNPRHKITKRGQNVTFRCDPISEHNRLYWYRQTLGQGPEFLTYFQNEAQLEKSRLLSDRFSAERPKGSFSTLEIQRTEQGDSAMYLCASSTTGTGAHEQYFGPGTRLTVT.

This clonotype came up a few times. The chain employs TRBV20-1 and TRBJ2-1; perhaps TRBD2 as D (6 bases). Germline V CDR1 and CDR2: DFQATT, SNEGSKA (reference sequence). The CDR3 covers 16 residues. The germline V and J ends were trimmed by 0 bases and 5 bases, with 17 bases remaining between them. The CDR3 region has the DNA TGCAGTGCTAGAGAAAGGCGGGGTAACCTTAACAATGAGCAGTTCTTC. Its translation is CSARERRGNLNNEQFF.

The chain carries TRBV7-6 and TRBJ2-1, with D tentatively TRBD1 or TRBD2 (5 bases each). The germline CDR1 and CDR2 sequences are SGHVS and FNYEAQ. This CDR3 spans 17 amino acids. V shed 2 bases and J shed 11 bases, with 25 bases lying between them. CDR3: CASSLTVSGGRPSQQFF. The CDR3 nucleotides read TGTGCCAGCAGCTTAACTGTCTCTGGGGGTCGACCCAGCCAGCAGTTCTTC.

This chain connects TRBV4-3 to TRBJ2-3; 9 nucleotides line up with TRBD2. CDR1 and CDR2 (germline): LGHNA, YSLEER. CDR3 length: 15 residues. V trimming: 3 bases; J trimming: 4 bases; junction bases outside the gene matches: 5. For the CDR3, the DNA is TGCGCCAGCAGCCACGCAGCGGGAGGACCAGATACGCAGTATTTT. Protein product: CASSHAAGGPDTQYF.

The V and J genes are TRBV6-1 and TRBJ1-5; a weak D match, TRBD1 (6 bases). V was shortened by 8 bases and J by 4 bases, with 18 bases between the two germline ends. Germline-derived CDR1 and CDR2 are MNHNS and SASEGT. This CDR3 spans 15 amino acids. CDR3 sequence: CASGIAQGVNQPQHF. The CDR3 bases are TGTGCCAGCGGTATAGCACAGGGAGTGAATCAGCCCCAGCATTTT.

The chain joins TRBV4-1 to TRBJ1-4, with TRBD1 matching over 12 bases. This CDR3 has 15 residues. V was clipped by 3 bases and J by 10 bases; unmatched bases: 6. The germline V gene encodes CDR1 MGHRA and CDR2 YSYEKL. Written as DNA, the CDR3 is TGCGCCAGCAGCCAGGGGGACAGGGGGCAAGGAAAACTGTTTTTT. Its protein product is CASSQGDRGQGKLFF.